Below, 32 T cell receptor beta chains from the same sample are listed, as sequenced in a study of T cells in Graves' hyperthyroidism and ophthalmopathy. Template material for amplifying TCR beta CDR3 regions consisted of RNA transcripts. The HTBI primer set was used in a first-round RT-PCR of the TCR CDR3. TCRdb used MiXCR to reprocess the multiplex PCR reads, holding one entry per CDR3 protein. The table lists more than 250,000 distinct CDR3 sequences, about 15% of them singletons. Sequenced: blood. The receptors were gathered from a woman aged 50 to 65 with Graves' hyperthyroidism that later progressed to Graves' ophthalmopathy.

The chain couples TRBV27 to TRBJ1-1; 8 positions match TRBD1. The length of the CDR3 is 15 residues. J was trimmed by 0 bases and V by 4 bases; bases with no gene match: 4. The V gene's germline CDR1 is MNHEY and CDR2 SMNVEV (reference sequence). This chain's CDR3 is CASSSRQGLNTEAFF. CDR3 sequence (DNA): TGTGCCAGCAGTTCCCGACAGGGGCTGAACACTGAAGCTTTCTTT.

This clonotype was found a few times. This chain joins TRBV6-1 and TRBJ1-2; D is ambiguous. The ends were cut back, 2 bases at V and 5 bases at J, with 12 bases in the middle. Germline lookup yields CDR1 MNHNS and CDR2 SASEGT. CDR3 length: 14 residues. In nucleotides, the CDR3 is TGTGCCAGCAGTGAATCTCCAGCGAGATATGGCTACACCTTC. It encodes CASSESPARYGYTF.

The DNA of the CDR3 is TGTGCCAGCAGCTCCGGACTAGCGGGGACCTACAATGAGCAGTTCTTC. Translation: CASSSGLAGTYNEQFF. This chain connects TRBV7-3 to TRBJ2-1; 12 positions match TRBD2. The CDR3 has 16 residues. Unmatched junction bases numbered 3, after V lost 4 bases and J lost 2 bases. Germline V CDR1 and CDR2: SGHTA, FQGTGA.

This clonotype was picked up many times. V usage is TRBV20-1 and J usage is TRBJ1-4; no definite D call. With 0 bases removed from V and 4 bases from J, the gap between germline ends came to 6 bases. Germline V gene sequence: CDR1 DFQATT, CDR2 SNEGSKA (reference sequence). The CDR3 contains 13 residues. The CDR3 spells CSAREDLNEKLFF. For the CDR3, the DNA is TGCAGTGCTAGAGAGGACCTTAATGAAAAACTGTTTTTT.

This clonotype showed up many times. The V and J genes are TRBV12-3 or TRBV12-4 and TRBJ2-1; D call uncertain. The V and J ends lost 3 bases and 0 bases respectively, with 12 bases between them. CDR3 size: 16 residues. The CDR3 DNA reads TGTGCCAGCAGTTTGTCGCGGCCCGCCTCCTACAATGAGCAGTTCTTC. Its protein product is CASSLSRPASYNEQFF.

V and J are TRBV5-4 and TRBJ2-5; 16 bases agree with TRBD2. J lost 5 bases, V lost 3 bases, and 7 bases had no gene match. Germline V CDR1 and CDR2: SGHNT, YYREEE (reference sequence). CDR3 length equals 17 residues. The CDR3 sequence is CASSSGTSGRAWETQYF. DNA for the CDR3: TGTGCCAGCAGCTCAGGGACTAGCGGGAGGGCCTGGGAGACCCAGTACTTC.

At least ten counts were recorded for this clonotype. This rearrangement joins TRBV3-1 to TRBJ1-1; D gene unclear. CDR1 is LGHDT, CDR2 YNNKEL, per germline (reference sequence). The V and J ends lost 3 bases and 1 base respectively, with 9 bases between them. The CDR3 is made up of 14 amino acids. CDR3 sequence (DNA): TGTGCCAGCAGCCACGACCGGCCGAACACTGAAGCTTTCTTT. It is translated as CASSHDRPNTEAFF.

There are many counts of this clonotype. This chain links TRBV20-1 with TRBJ2-7; D is ambiguous. The CDR3 has 13 amino acids. Per germline, CDR1 DFQATT and CDR2 SNEGSKA (reference sequence). Trimming took 0 bases from V and 2 from J, leaving 8 bases between them. This chain's CDR3 is CSARDYRAYEQYF. The CDR3 nucleotides read TGCAGTGCTAGAGATTACAGAGCCTACGAGCAGTACTTC.

This clonotype was picked up many times. V gene TRBV3-1 combines with J gene TRBJ2-7; tentative D call: TRBD2 (6 bases). CDR1 is LGHDT, CDR2 YNNKEL, per germline (reference sequence). The V end was cut by 4 bases, the J end by 2 bases, with 9 bases between. This CDR3 spans 13 amino acids. In DNA form, the CDR3 reads TGTGCCAGCAGCCGGGGGGAAACCTACGAGCAGTACTTC. It codes for CASSRGETYEQYF.

This clonotype was seen many times. The rearrangement joins TRBV28 to TRBJ2-5; TRBD1 agrees at 7 bases. J lost 2 bases, V lost 5 bases, and 2 bases had no gene match. This CDR3 is built from 13 residues. Germline lookup yields CDR1 MDHEN and CDR2 SYDVKM. This CDR3 is CASSPDRQETQYF. Here the CDR3 DNA reads TGTGCCAGCAGTCCGGACAGGCAAGAGACCCAGTACTTC.

This clonotype appeared a few times. The gene calls are TRBV5-4 and TRBJ1-6; possibly TRBD1 for D (5 bases). Trimming stripped 3 bases from V and 9 bases from J, with 13 bases between. CDR1 is SGHNT, CDR2 YYREEE, per germline (reference sequence). The CDR3 extends over 14 amino acids. Here the CDR3 reads CASSYPRDGSPLHF. The CDR3 region has the DNA TGTGCCAGCAGCTACCCACGGGACGGTTCACCCCTCCACTTT.

This clonotype was counted many times. This sequence joins TRBV28 and TRBJ2-3, with TRBD1 matching over 7 bases. Germline V gives CDR1 MDHEN, CDR2 SYDVKM. This CDR3 is 15 amino acids long. V was pared by 8 bases and J by 2 bases, with 10 bases of the junction left unmatched. The CDR3 sequence is CASLDRGQPTDTQYF. DNA for the CDR3: TGTGCCAGCCTTGATAGGGGGCAGCCCACAGATACGCAGTATTTT. Full variable domain (rest looked up from reference TRBV28 and TRBJ2-3): DVKVTQSSRYLVKRTGEKVFLECVQDMDHENMFWYRQDPGLGLRLIYFSYDVKMKEKGDIPEGYSVSREKKERFSLILESASTNQTSMYLCASLDRGQPTDTQYFGPGTRLTVL.

This clonotype appeared many times. This sequence joins TRBV20-1 and TRBJ2-7; D possibly corresponds to TRBD2 (5 bases). V was pared by 1 base and J by 2 bases, with 15 bases between. Germline CDR1 reads DFQATT; CDR2 reads SNEGSKA (reference sequence). This CDR3 has 15 amino acids. CDR3 region: CSARGGGDYAYEQYF. Written as DNA, the CDR3 is TGCAGTGCTAGAGGGGGTGGAGACTACGCCTACGAGCAGTACTTC.

A word on this clonotype: One junction end disagrees with the germline gene, perhaps due to a read error. The chain recombines TRBV5-1 with TRBJ1-2, with D perhaps matching TRBD1 (6 bases). The CDR3 totals 15 residues. Germline assignment: CDR1 SGHRS and CDR2 YFSETQ. The CDR3 sequence: CASSEDTGIRYGYTF. The CDR3 DNA sequence: TGTGCCAGCAGCGAGGACACAGGGATACGTTATGGCTACACCTTC.

This clonotype came up many times. This sequence joins TRBV3-1 and TRBJ2-1, with 11 bases that match TRBD2. Per germline, CDR1 LGHDT and CDR2 YNNKEL (reference sequence). The ends lost 1 base at V and 0 bases at J; junction bases unmatched: 8. This CDR3 comprises 19 residues. CDR3 loop: CASSQGLAGGPISYNEQFF. The CDR3 nucleotides are TGTGCCAGCAGCCAAGGGCTAGCGGGAGGACCTATCTCCTACAATGAGCAGTTCTTC.

In its sample, this clonotype was seen a few times. The rearrangement joins TRBV30 to TRBJ2-2, with D perhaps matching TRBD2 (6 bases). There are 14 residues in the CDR3. The V gene's germline CDR1 is GTSNPN and CDR2 SVGIG (reference sequence). Trimming took off 7 bases at V and 1 base at J, with 13 bases between the two ends. The CDR3 region is CASTGGKNTGELFF. DNA of the CDR3: TGTGCCTCCACGGGCGGGAAGAACACCGGGGAGCTGTTTTTT.

This clonotype appeared a few times. A much more abundant neighbour one base away suggests this may be a read error. The gene calls are TRBV3-1 and TRBJ1-1, with 7 nucleotides matching TRBD1. CDR3 length: 15 amino acids. Germline loops: CDR1 LGHDT, CDR2 YNNKEL (reference sequence). Germline trimming cut 4 bases from V and 4 bases from J; bases unmatched to any gene: 9. CDR3 nucleotides: TGTGCCAGCAGCCTAGGGGGCAGGCCGGGCACTGAAGCTTTCTTT. It encodes CASSLGGRPGTEAFF.

The chain couples TRBV7-3 to TRBJ2-1; D is unclear. The V gene's germline CDR1 is SGHTA and CDR2 FQGTGA. V lost 5 bases and J 6 bases, leaving 17 bases between the germline ends. This CDR3 region has 15 residues. The CDR3 sequence is CASSLGPFRPNEQFF. The CDR3 nucleotides are TGTGCCAGCAGCCTCGGCCCGTTTCGCCCCAATGAGCAGTTCTTC.

The rearrangement links TRBV4-1 to TRBJ2-1; D is perhaps TRBD1 (5 bases). V gave up 1 base and J gave up 8 bases, with 15 bases separating them. CDR1 and CDR2 (germline): MGHRA, YSYEKL. This CDR3 is 15 amino acids long. The chain's CDR3 is CASSQGWSKGDEQFF. CDR3 bases: TGCGCCAGCAGCCAAGGATGGTCAAAAGGGGATGAGCAGTTCTTC.

This rearrangement joins TRBV4-1 to TRBJ2-4, with no clear D. V was trimmed by 1 base and J by 3 bases, leaving 10 bases between them. The CDR3 is made up of 15 amino acids. CDR1 and CDR2 from the germline V gene are MGHRA and YSYEKL. CDR3 bases: TGCGCCAGCAGCCAAGGGTGGCTGGGCAAAAACATTCAGTACTTC. Encoded protein: CASSQGWLGKNIQYF.

This chain uses TRBV5-6 with TRBJ1-4; D remains unclear. CDR1 SGHDT and CDR2 YYEEEE come from the germline V gene. The V and J ends lost 0 bases and 2 bases respectively, with 11 bases between them. CDR3 size: 16 residues. The CDR3 loop is CASSLGRAATNEKLFF. Written as DNA, the CDR3 is TGTGCCAGCAGCTTGGGAAGGGCTGCGACTAATGAAAAACTGTTTTTT.

This clonotype was detected many times. This chain connects TRBV19 to TRBJ2-7; D perhaps matches TRBD1 (6 bases). Trimming shortened V by 3 bases and J by 5 bases, and 14 bases separated the two germline ends. The germline gives CDR1 LNHDA, CDR2 SQIVND (reference sequence). The CDR3 runs 14 residues. The CDR3 here is CASSIIPDSHEQYF. CDR3 nucleotide sequence: TGTGCCAGTAGTATTATCCCGGACAGTCACGAGCAGTACTTC.

There are many counts of this clonotype. The V and J genes are TRBV2 and TRBJ2-3; weak D call: TRBD2 (5 bases). Trimming took 1 base from V and 6 from J, leaving 5 bases between them. The CDR3 extends over 12 amino acids. Germline CDR1 is SNHLY and CDR2 is FYNNEI. CDR3 sequence reads: CASSEGRDTQYF. In DNA form, the CDR3 reads TGTGCCAGCAGTGAAGGGAGGGATACGCAGTATTTT.

Only a few counts were recorded for this clonotype. The chain uses TRBV5-5 and TRBJ2-3; D not certain. Trimming stripped 4 bases from V and 6 bases from J, with 15 bases between. The CDR3 contains 14 residues. Germline V gene sequence: CDR1 SGHKS, CDR2 YYEKEE (reference sequence). In nucleotides, the CDR3 is TGTGCCAGCAGCCCGGGCTCCCGCGGCGATACGCAGTATTTT. Its protein product is CASSPGSRGDTQYF. Full variable domain (rest looked up from reference TRBV5-5 and TRBJ2-3): DAGVTQSPTHLIKTRGQQVTLRCSPISGHKSVSWYQQVLGQGPQFIFQYYEKEERGRGNFPDRFSARQFPNYSSELNVNALLLGDSALYLCASSPGSRGDTQYFGPGTRLTVL.

The table lists this clonotype with many counts. V usage is TRBV20-1 and J usage is TRBJ2-3; 8 bases fit TRBD2. This CDR3 has 17 amino acids. V was pared by 0 bases and J by 5 bases, with 13 bases of the junction left unmatched. Germline V gene lookup returns CDR1 DFQATT and CDR2 SNEGSKA (reference sequence). The CDR3 is CSARDWGLGPSGDTQYF. In DNA, the CDR3 is TGCAGTGCTAGAGATTGGGGACTAGGGCCTTCCGGAGATACGCAGTATTTT.

This clonotype has ten or more counts. The V and J genes are TRBV11-2 and TRBJ2-1; no clear D gene. CDR3 length: 14 residues. The ends were cut back, 6 bases at V and 8 bases at J, with 17 bases in the middle. CDR1 is SGHAT and CDR2 is FQNNGV in the germline V gene. The CDR3 loop reads CASRPSFRNDEQFF. CDR3 DNA: TGTGCCAGCAGGCCCTCTTTCCGAAACGATGAGCAGTTCTTC.

The sample holds many counts of this clonotype. The J gene is TRBJ2-1, the V gene TRBV12-3 or TRBV12-4; no definite D call. The CDR3 runs 14 residues. Trimming left V 1 base short and J 8 bases short, with 12 bases between. This chain's CDR3 is CASSLGLTADEQFF. CDR3 coding DNA: TGTGCCAGCAGTTTAGGGCTCACGGCGGATGAGCAGTTCTTC.

This clonotype showed up many times. The chain uses TRBV6-5 and TRBJ1-5; 8 bases are shared with TRBD1. Looked up from germline, CDR1 is MNHEY and CDR2 is SVGAGI. The CDR3 runs 17 residues. Trimming cost V 0 bases and J 4 bases; bases outside gene matches: 8. The CDR3 DNA follows: TGTGCCAGCAGTTACTCGCGGGACAGGCGGTCGAATCAGCCCCAGCATTTT. Encoded protein: CASSYSRDRRSNQPQHF.

This clonotype occurred many times. V is TRBV2 and J is TRBJ2-7, with TRBD2 identical over 11 bases. Germline lookup yields CDR1 SNHLY and CDR2 FYNNEI. Trimming at V came to 6 bases and at J to 3 bases, leaving 4 bases not matched to a gene. The CDR3 contains 14 residues. The CDR3 region is CASRPGTSGYEQYF. The CDR3 DNA is TGTGCCAGCAGACCCGGGACTAGCGGCTACGAGCAGTACTTC. Together with reference TRBV2 and TRBJ2-7, the CDR3 gives the full variable domain: EPEVTQTPSHQVTQMGQEVILRCVPISNHLYFYWYRQILGQKVEFLVSFYNNEISEKSEIFDDQFSVERPDGSNFTLKIRSTKLEDSAMYFCASRPGTSGYEQYFGPGTRLTVT.

This clonotype was picked up a small number of times. This chain links TRBV10-2 with TRBJ1-3; TRBD1 is a possible D gene (5 bases). Germline values: CDR1 WSHSY, CDR2 SAAADI. The CDR3 extends over 16 amino acids. V was trimmed by 6 bases and J by 4 bases, leaving 19 bases between them. For the CDR3, the DNA is TGCGCCAGCAGGGGGTTTGGGACTCCCGAGGGAAACACCATATATTTT. Protein sequence: CASRGFGTPEGNTIYF.

The chain recombines TRBV12-3 or TRBV12-4 with TRBJ2-5, with D possibly matching TRBD2 (5 bases). The V end was cut by 3 bases, the J end by 5 bases, with 16 bases between. The CDR3 sequence is 15 residues long. The CDR3 DNA reads TGTGCCAGCAGTTTTGGGTGGGAGAGGGCCGAGACCCAGTACTTC. Residues: CASSFGWERAETQYF.

The chain recombines TRBV28 with TRBJ1-4, with D possibly TRBD1 on 5 matching bases. The germline V and J ends were trimmed by 4 bases and 8 bases, with 17 bases remaining between them. This CDR3 is 15 amino acids long. Germline lookup yields CDR1 MDHEN and CDR2 SYDVKM. DNA of the CDR3: TGTGCCAGCAGTTCCGGGGGATCCGAAGGGGAAAAACTGTTTTTT. As protein: CASSSGGSEGEKLFF.